The entry below describes one T cell receptor (beta chain). Per germline, CDR1 SGDLS and CDR2 YYNGEE. This CDR3 comprises 15 residues. Trimming took off 0 bases at V and 4 bases at J, with 13 bases between the two ends. These data originate in a study of blood T cell repertoires in COVID-19. Study-level background: COVID-19 samples, acute and convalescent, were from the United States, Italy and Spain. From T cells, B-cell-depleted T cells, or PBMCs came the material, which was cDNA or gDNA.

As processed by the authors: Reference gene primer amplification yielded estimated nucleated cell counts. Produced via immunoSEQ multiplex PCR; TCRdb's table is partial and in-frame only. The V and J calls and clone size were taken over from that table, and D and trimming were inferred from the DNA. The profile shows about 280,000 clones, around 90% of them singletons. Assignment of participants to cohorts was predicated upon participant-reported clinical history. Sequencing was done on a sample of PBMCs or T cells enriched from blood (not recorded which). V usage is TRBV9 and J usage is TRBJ1-2, with D perhaps TRBD1 (6 bases). This clonotype was sampled from a woman in her twenties or thirties who had recovered from COVID-19. The chain's CDR3 is CASSVDGGAAYGYTF. CDR3 DNA sequence: TGTGCCAGCAGCGTAGATGGGGGCGCCGCCTATGGCTACACCTTC.